This TCR beta chain emerged from a study of cytomegalovirus exposure and HLA in healthy donors. Study results and limitations: A few CMV-associated chains were confirmed in vitro to be specific for CMV antigens.

Libraries were prepared by immunoSEQ multiplex PCR; TCRdb keeps only in-frame clonotypes and omits some of them. Among roughly 140,000 clones listed, about 89% were seen once. The V gene lost 2 bases and the J gene lost 1 base, with 16 bases spanning the gap. Germline V CDR1 and CDR2: SGDLS, YYNGEE. The CDR3 loop spans 18 amino acids. The donors were members of the validation cohort, which comprised about 120 subjects and was separate from the first cohort of fewer than 700 subjects. Of note for this clone: What it binds is not known.

This clonotype originated in a woman between 18 and 29 years old in good health and CMV-seropositive. Sequencing was carried out using PBMCs. The V gene is TRBV9, the J gene TRBJ2-6, with D tentatively TRBD1 (7 bases). The CDR3 protein is CASSVIGGGVSGANVLTF. As DNA, the CDR3 is TGTGCCAGCAGCGTCATAGGAGGGGGCGTATCTGGGGCCAACGTCCTGACTTTC.